This T cell receptor (beta chain) was sequenced for a study of OX40 agonist ivuxolimab in advanced cancers. The study, taken as a whole, reports: Expanded clones belonging to CD8+ T cells outnumbered, on average, those of CD4+.

Produced via immunoSEQ multiplex PCR; TCRdb's table is partial and in-frame only. The data contain 75,000 to 100,000 clones, about 80% of them singletons. On this clone itself: Its target is not known.

CDR1 is SEHNR, CDR2 FQNEAQ, per germline (reference sequence). V shed 5 bases, J shed 8 bases, and the junction held 11 bases outside the gene matches. The CDR3 covers 14 residues. The input for sequencing was CD4+ or CD8+ T cells sorted from blood, taken in a trial of the OX40 agonist ivuxolimab. This sequence joins TRBV7-9 and TRBJ1-2; 7 nucleotides align to TRBD1. This receptor was obtained from an adult with an advanced solid tumor such as melanoma, head and neck, liver or kidney cancer. The CDR3 spells CASSPLTGIYGYTF. The CDR3 DNA is TGTGCCAGCAGCCCCCTGACAGGGATTTACGGCTACACCTTC.